A single sample is the source of the 20 T cell receptor beta chains below, sequenced in a study of OX40 agonist ivuxolimab in advanced cancers. Some clones are missing from TCRdb's copy, which holds only in-frame ones; the method was immunoSEQ multiplex PCR. This table has approximately 82,000 clones, more than 70% appearing once. Sequenced here: CD4+ or CD8+ T cells sorted from blood, sampled in a trial of the OX40 agonist ivuxolimab. These receptor sequences come from an adult with an advanced solid tumor such as melanoma, head and neck, liver or kidney cancer.

J is TRBJ1-2 and V is TRBV28; D not certain. The V gene's germline CDR1 is MDHEN and CDR2 SYDVKM. The CDR3 runs 15 residues. V was trimmed by 4 bases and J by 4 bases, leaving 16 bases between them. The CDR3 DNA is TGTGCCAGCAGTTCCGTTGGGTCGGTTCGCTATGGCTACACCTTC. Amino acids: CASSSVGSVRYGYTF.

The chain uses TRBV11-1 and TRBJ1-2; 7 nucleotides line up with TRBD1. Germline V gives CDR1 SGHAT, CDR2 FQDESV (reference sequence). The CDR3 covers 14 residues. The junction had 8 bases not matched to a gene; V was cut back by 3 bases and J by 7 bases. The CDR3 loop is CASSLEAGQSGYTF. CDR3 bases: TGTGCCAGCAGCTTGGAGGCGGGACAGAGTGGCTACACCTTC.

CDR3 nucleotide sequence: TGCGCCAGCAGCCAAGAGAGATTCAGGACAGGGGGCGGATCCTACGAGCAGTACTTC. Translated, it gives CASSQERFRTGGGSYEQYF. V gene TRBV4-3 combines with J gene TRBJ2-7; 11 bases agree with TRBD1. Germline CDR1 LGHNA, CDR2 YSLEER. The ends lost 0 bases at V and 1 base at J; junction bases unmatched: 11. CDR3 length: 19 amino acids.

The chain couples TRBV9 to TRBJ2-3; D gene unclear. V was pared by 0 bases and J by 2 bases, with 10 bases between. The CDR3 is 15 amino acids. Germline loops: CDR1 SGDLS, CDR2 YYNGEE. CDR3 coding DNA: TGTGCCAGCAGCGTAGGGGCCCACTCCACAGATACGCAGTATTTT. It yields the protein CASSVGAHSTDTQYF.

The chain carries TRBV28 and TRBJ1-2; a weak D match, TRBD1 (5 bases). Germline lookup yields CDR1 MDHEN and CDR2 SYDVKM. This CDR3 comprises 14 residues. Trimming pared 2 bases from V and 7 bases from J, leaving 14 bases between. The CDR3 is CASSLGAGGSGYTF. The CDR3 DNA reads as TGTGCCAGCAGTTTAGGGGCAGGTGGATCTGGCTACACCTTC.

The chain couples TRBV5-6 to TRBJ2-7, with 11 bases aligning to TRBD1. Germline V lookup: CDR1 SGHDT, CDR2 YYEEEE. This CDR3 has 17 residues. The junction had 6 bases not matched to a gene; V was cut back by 1 base and J by 0 bases. CDR3 in amino acids: CASSLSLGTGGSYEQYF. In DNA, the CDR3 is TGTGCCAGCAGCTTGTCTTTAGGGACAGGGGGCTCCTACGAGCAGTACTTC.

This clone was recorded only once. The chain joins TRBV28 to TRBJ2-1; 8 bases match TRBD2. The CDR3 is made up of 15 amino acids. Germline loops: CDR1 MDHEN, CDR2 SYDVKM. With 2 bases clipped from V and 4 bases from J, the junction kept 4 bases outside the gene matches. CDR3 DNA: TGTGCCAGCAGTTTACTGCGGGGGGAATACAATGAGCAGTTCTTC. As protein: CASSLLRGEYNEQFF.

This clone was counted a few times. The rearrangement joins TRBV28 to TRBJ2-3; 8 bases align to TRBD2. Germline-derived CDR1 and CDR2 are MDHEN and SYDVKM. The J segment lost 5 bases and the V segment lost 8 bases, leaving 12 bases of the junction unmatched. The CDR3 has 15 residues. The CDR3 nucleotides are TGTGCCAGCCACACGGGGGGGCGAAAGGAAGATACGCAGTATTTT. Residues: CASHTGGRKEDTQYF.

The gene calls are TRBV27 and TRBJ1-4; 10 bases line up with TRBD1. The CDR3 is 14 amino acids. Germline V gene data show CDR1 as MNHEY and CDR2 as SMNVEV (reference sequence). V lost 7 bases and J lost 8; bases outside the gene matches: 7. The CDR3: CASMGQGSREKLFF. DNA of the CDR3: TGTGCCAGCATGGGACAGGGGTCGCGAGAAAAACTGTTTTTT. The full variable domain, with the rest looked up from reference TRBV27 and TRBJ1-4, is EAQVTQNPRYLITVTGKKLTVTCSQNMNHEYMSWYRQDPGLGLRQIYYSMNVEVTDKGDVPEGYKVSRKEKRNFPLILESPSPNQTSLYFCASMGQGSREKLFFGSGTQLSVL.

The rearrangement links TRBV7-8 to TRBJ2-3; D call uncertain. Deletions cut 4 bases from V and 2 bases from J, with 16 bases between. The CDR3 loop spans 16 amino acids. Germline assignment: CDR1 SGHVS and CDR2 FQNEAQ. The CDR3 sequence: CASSSRPSHVTDTQYF. In nucleotides, the CDR3 is TGTGCCAGCAGCTCCCGTCCCTCCCATGTCACAGATACGCAGTATTTT. Looking up the rest from reference TRBV7-8 and TRBJ2-3 gives the full variable domain: GAGVSQSPRYKVAKRGQDVALRCDPISGHVSLFWYQQALGQGPEFLTYFQNEAQLDKSGLPSDRFFAERPEGSVSTLKIQRTQQEDSAVYLCASSSRPSHVTDTQYFGPGTRLTVL.

V gene TRBV11-2 combines with J gene TRBJ2-4; D is ambiguous. Trimming cost V 7 bases and J 0 bases, with 19 bases left between them. The germline gives CDR1 SGHAT, CDR2 FQNNGV. The CDR3 covers 17 residues. CDR3 bases: TGTGCCAGCACCAAATTGCCAGATATCCTAGCCAAAAACATTCAGTACTTC. As protein: CASTKLPDILAKNIQYF.

In this sample, this clone turned up a few times. This chain uses TRBV18 with TRBJ2-7; the D gene is possibly TRBD1 (5 bases). The CDR3 length is 16 residues. Trimming stripped 2 bases from V and 0 bases from J, with 14 bases between. Germline CDR1 reads KGHSH; CDR2 reads LQKENI. The CDR3 loop reads CASSPLPGLSSYEQYF. The CDR3 DNA reads as TGTGCCAGCTCACCATTGCCAGGGCTAAGCTCCTACGAGCAGTACTTC.

This clone was recorded a few times. The V and J genes are TRBV19 and TRBJ1-1, with D perhaps TRBD1 (5 bases). The CDR3 has 14 residues. The ends were cut back, 6 bases at V and 2 bases at J, with 13 bases in the middle. Germline V gene lookup returns CDR1 LNHDA and CDR2 SQIVND (reference sequence). The CDR3 region is CASREGTGNTEAFF. The CDR3 nucleotides are TGTGCCAGTAGGGAAGGGACGGGTAACACTGAAGCTTTCTTT.

This chain joins TRBV9 and TRBJ2-5, with 12 bases matching TRBD1. Germline values: CDR1 SGDLS, CDR2 YYNGEE. V dropped 4 bases and J dropped 3; count of bases not matched to a gene: 10. The CDR3 contains 17 residues. The CDR3 DNA reads as TGTGCCAGCAGCCCTCGGGACAGGGGGCGTGGGAAAGAGACCCAGTACTTC. It is translated as CASSPRDRGRGKETQYF.

The genes are TRBV7-9 and TRBJ1-4; TRBD1 aligns across 8 bases. Germline V gives CDR1 SEHNR, CDR2 FQNEAQ (reference sequence). V lost 2 bases to trimming and J lost 8 bases; unmatched junction nucleotides: 7. There are 15 residues in the CDR3. CDR3 loop: CASSLRTGTFEKLFF. CDR3 nucleotides: TGTGCCAGCAGCTTAAGGACAGGGACATTCGAAAAACTGTTTTTT.

The rearrangement uses TRBV6-4 and TRBJ2-5; D is possibly TRBD1 or TRBD2 (7 bases each). The CDR3 spans 15 residues. Germline CDR1 and CDR2: MRHNA and SNTAGT. V was trimmed by 2 bases and J by 2 bases, leaving 12 bases between them. Here the CDR3 DNA reads TGTGCCAGCAGTGACCACAGGGGAGGGCAAGAGACCCAGTACTTC. Its translation: CASSDHRGGQETQYF.

The genes are TRBV11-2 and TRBJ2-1; TRBD2 matches 10 bases. The V gene end was trimmed by 5 bases and the J gene end by 5 bases; junction bases not matched to a gene: 6. This CDR3 contains 15 residues. CDR1 SGHAT and CDR2 FQNNGV come from the germline V gene. The CDR3 nucleotides are TGTGCCAGCAGCCTCCTAGCGGGGGCGGACAATGAGCAGTTCTTC. Translation: CASSLLAGADNEQFF.

This chain links TRBV18 with TRBJ2-3; D is ambiguous. Deletions cut 2 bases from V and 0 bases from J, with 9 bases between. The CDR3 runs to 15 residues. Per the germline V gene, CDR1 is KGHSH and CDR2 is LQKENI. CDR3 DNA sequence: TGTGCCAGCTCACCAGGGATGCCTAGCACAGATACGCAGTATTTT. Translated: CASSPGMPSTDTQYF.

The rearrangement links TRBV28 to TRBJ1-4; D gene ambiguous. The V end was cut by 6 bases, the J end by 4 bases, with 9 bases between. Looked up from germline, CDR1 is MDHEN and CDR2 is SYDVKM. The CDR3 totals 13 residues. CDR3 coding DNA: TGTGCCAGCAGCCTTGGCTTTAATGAAAAACTGTTTTTT. It is translated as CASSLGFNEKLFF. Using reference TRBV28 and TRBJ1-4 for the parts outside the CDR3, the full variable domain is DVKVTQSSRYLVKRTGEKVFLECVQDMDHENMFWYRQDPGLGLRLIYFSYDVKMKEKGDIPEGYSVSREKKERFSLILESASTNQTSMYLCASSLGFNEKLFFGSGTQLSVL.

The chain recombines TRBV2 with TRBJ1-1, with D tentatively TRBD1 (6 bases). Germline assignment: CDR1 SNHLY and CDR2 FYNNEI. CDR3 size: 14 residues. The germline V and J ends were trimmed by 7 bases and 6 bases, with 18 bases remaining between them. CDR3 sequence reads: CASILYRESAEAFF. Written as DNA, the CDR3 is TGTGCCAGCATCCTCTACAGGGAAAGCGCTGAAGCTTTCTTT.